A selection of T cell receptor beta chains follows, all from one sample in a study of type 1 and type 2 diabetes patients. Each CDR3 protein is one row after TCRdb ran MiXCR on the multiplex PCR reads. The sample has fewer than 300,000 distinct CDR3 sequences, approximately 50% seen once. Material for sequencing was peripheral blood mononuclear cells (PBMCs). These receptor sequences come from a man aged 18 to 35 with type 2 diabetes. CDR3s include the opening cysteine and the closing phenylalanine or tryptophan. Fields, in order: J gene, V gene, clone size, D gene, CDR3 DNA, CDR3 protein. The D gene is left open where the match is weak. Not all rows give a size; the values are once, few, many and, for expanded clones, a class.

>TRBJ2-7|TRBV4-1|-|TRBD2
TGCGCCAGCAGCCGCTCTAGCGGGGGGACCTACGAGCAGTACTTC
CASSRSSGGTYEQYF
>TRBJ2-2|TRBV7-8|-|-
TGTGCCAGCAGCTTAGAACAGGGAGGTTTGACCGGGGAGCTGTTTTTT
CASSLEQGGLTGELFF
>TRBJ2-7|TRBV28|-|-
TGTGCCAGCAGTTTGGCTCCCCTAGCGTACTCCTACGAGCAGTACTTC
CASSLAPLAYSYEQYF
>TRBJ1-6|TRBV12-3/TRBV12-4|-|TRBD1
TGTGCCAGCAGGCAGACAGGGTTGGATTCACCCCTCCACTTT
CASRQTGLDSPLHF
>TRBJ2-2|TRBV7-8|few|-
TGTGCCAGCAGCTTATGGGGCGGGGAGCTGTTTTTT
CASSLWGGELFF
>TRBJ2-1|TRBV14|-|TRBD1
TGTGCCAACCCGGGACAGATTAAAAATGAGCAGTTCTTC
CANPGQIKNEQFF
>TRBJ2-2|TRBV6-6|-|-
TGTGCCAGCAGTGGTGGCTCCGGGGAGCTGTTTTTT
CASSGGSGELFF
>TRBJ2-1|TRBV7-3|-|TRBD2
TGTGCCAGCGGCTTAAGGACTAGGGCGAATGAGCAGTTCTTC
CASGLRTRANEQFF
>TRBJ2-7|TRBV4-3|-|TRBD1
TGCGCCAGCAGCCAAGGGCCGGGGACAGGGGTGTACGAGCAGTACTTC
CASSQGPGTGVYEQYF
>TRBJ1-2|TRBV25-1|many|-
TGTGCCAGCAGTGTAGATCCTGTATACTATGGCTACACCTTC
CASSVDPVYYGYTF
>TRBJ1-2|TRBV5-1|few|-
TGCGCCAGCAGCTTGGAGGGGTACTATGGCTACACCTTC
CASSLEGYYGYTF
>TRBJ2-7|TRBV5-1|-|-
TGCGCCAGCAGCTTGGAACTACAGGGGAGGTCCTACGAGCAGTACTTC
CASSLELQGRSYEQYF
>TRBJ2-1|TRBV28|-|-
TGTGCCAGCAGTTTAAAGCCTTACAATGAGCAGTTCTTC
CASSLKPYNEQFF
>TRBJ2-7|TRBV15|-|TRBD1
TGTGCCACCAGCCACGCCGGGACAGGGTTCTCCTACGAGCAGTACTTC
CATSHAGTGFSYEQYF
>TRBJ2-3|TRBV5-1|-|TRBD2
TGCGCCAGCAGCCTCGGACTAGCGGGGGGTTCCGCAGATACGCAGTATTTT
CASSLGLAGGSADTQYF
>TRBJ2-1|TRBV19|-|-
TGTGCCAGTAGTATAGGGGTAATCCAGGAGGACAATGAGCAGTTCTTC
CASSIGVIQEDNEQFF
>TRBJ1-4|TRBV29-1|few|-
TGCAGCGTTGGCGGGCTTGGAGAAAAACTGTTTTTT
CSVGGLGEKLFF
>TRBJ2-7|TRBV4-1|once|-
TGCGCCAGCAAGTCTCAGGGTAACGAGCAGTACTTC
CASKSQGNEQYF
>TRBJ2-7|TRBV7-3|-|-
TGTGCCAGCAGCATACGCGCCGGGACATTTTACGAGCAGTACTTC
CASSIRAGTFYEQYF
>TRBJ1-2|TRBV30|-|-
TGTGCCTGGAGTCAGGGGAATAACTATGGCTACACCTTC
CAWSQGNNYGYTF
>TRBJ2-1|TRBV20-1|few|-
TGCAGTGCTAAGGGGGGCTACTACAATGAGCAGTTCTTC
CSAKGGYYNEQFF
>TRBJ1-4|TRBV15|few|-
TGTGCCACCAGCAGAGATCCCGACAGTTCTCTTGAAAAACTGTTTTTT
CATSRDPDSSLEKLFF
>TRBJ2-7|TRBV2|few|-
TGTGCCAGCAAGAGACAGCTTTACGAGCAGTACTTC
CASKRQLYEQYF
>TRBJ2-3|TRBV25-1|-|-
TGTGCCAGCAGTCCGACGGGGTTGGCAGATACGCAGTATTTT
CASSPTGLADTQYF
>TRBJ2-7|TRBV6-6|-|TRBD2
TGTGCCAGCAGTTACGGGGGGCGACTAGCGGACGGGGGCGAGCAGTACTTC
CASSYGGRLADGGEQYF
>TRBJ1-1|TRBV7-2|few|TRBD1
TGTGCCAGCAGCTTATGGGCAGGGGGAGCTGAAGCTTTCTTT
CASSLWAGGAEAFF
>TRBJ2-2|TRBV7-2|-|-
TGTGCCAGCAGCTTAGGACTGAGCACCGGGGAGCTGTTTTTT
CASSLGLSTGELFF
>TRBJ2-7|TRBV20-1|-|TRBD1
TGCAGTGCTCGTGATAAGAGACAGGGCTCCTACGAGCAGTACTTC
CSARDKRQGSYEQYF
>TRBJ2-1|TRBV15|-|TRBD1
TGTGCCACCAGCAGTCACAGGGGGCGGGCCTTCAATGAGCAGTTCTTC
CATSSHRGRAFNEQFF
>TRBJ1-4|TRBV11-2|-|-
TGTGCCAGCAGTGAAGTGCGGTGGGATAATGAAAAACTGTTTTTT
CASSEVRWDNEKLFF
>TRBJ2-2|TRBV29-1|-|-
TGCAGCGTTGGGACAGCGAACACCGGGGAGCTGTTTTTT
CSVGTANTGELFF
>TRBJ1-2|TRBV29-1|-|-
TGCAGCGCCTCGGGCAACGGCTATGGCTACACCTTC
CSASGNGYGYTF
>TRBJ2-3|TRBV19|-|-
TGTGCCAGTAGTATTCTAGCCTCTAGCACAGATACGCAGTATTTT
CASSILASSTDTQYF
>TRBJ2-7|TRBV27|once|TRBD1
TGTGCCAGCAGGTCCGGGACAGGGGCTGTCTACGAGCAGTACTTC
CASRSGTGAVYEQYF
>TRBJ2-1|TRBV7-3|-|TRBD1
TGTGCCAGCAGCTCCCTGGACAGGAGGTTCTACAATGAGCAGTTCTTC
CASSSLDRRFYNEQFF
>TRBJ1-1|TRBV10-1|-|-
TGCGCCAGCGGTCAGGGAGAGAACACTGAAGCTTTCTTT
CASGQGENTEAFF
>TRBJ2-6|TRBV4-3|once|TRBD1
TGCGCCAGCAGGGGGACAGCTTCTCTCTCTGGGGCCAACGTCCTGACTTTC
CASRGTASLSGANVLTF
>TRBJ2-5|TRBV29-1|few|-
TGCAGCGTTGAAAAGGAAGAGACCCAGTACTTC
CSVEKEETQYF
>TRBJ1-4|TRBV30|-|TRBD1
TGTGCCTGGAATGTCGGGACAGGGAGTGAAAAACTGTTTTTT
CAWNVGTGSEKLFF
>TRBJ2-1|TRBV7-2|few|-
TGTGCCAGCAGCTTAGATGGCTACAATGAGCAGTTCTTC
CASSLDGYNEQFF
>TRBJ2-5|TRBV20-1|once|-
TGCAGTGCTAGCGGGACCGGGTGGCGAGAGACCCAGTACTTC
CSASGTGWRETQYF
>TRBJ2-1|TRBV10-3|many|TRBD1
TGTGCCATCAGTCCAAGGACAGGAGATGAGCAGTTCTTC
CAISPRTGDEQFF
>TRBJ2-7|TRBV6-6|-|TRBD1
TGTGCCAGCAGTCGCCGACAGGGGGCTCAGGAGCAGTACTTC
CASSRRQGAQEQYF
>TRBJ2-3|TRBV7-9|many|-
TGTGCCAGCAGCTTAACACACGGACAGATCCTTGGGGAGGCCGACTTCACAGATACGCAGTATTTT
CASSLTHGQILGEADFTDTQYF
>TRBJ2-1|TRBV28|-|-
TGTGCCAGCACCCATCCTAGGAGGTATGAGCAGTTCTTC
CASTHPRRYEQFF
>TRBJ2-3|TRBV7-3|once|TRBD2
TGCGCCAGCAGCCAAACTAGCGGGAAAGGAGATACGCAGTATTTT
CASSQTSGKGDTQYF
>TRBJ1-1|TRBV4-1|-|-
TGCGCCAGCAGCCAGCAGGGCGGGGTGTACACTGAAGCTTTCTTT
CASSQQGGVYTEAFF
>TRBJ2-1|TRBV7-6|few|-
TGTGCCAGCAGTGGCACCCAGGTGTCCTACAATGAGCAGTTCTTC
CASSGTQVSYNEQFF
>TRBJ1-2|TRBV4-1|few|-
TGCGCCAGCAGCCAAGACCCCCTGGTGGGTGGCTACACCTTC
CASSQDPLVGGYTF